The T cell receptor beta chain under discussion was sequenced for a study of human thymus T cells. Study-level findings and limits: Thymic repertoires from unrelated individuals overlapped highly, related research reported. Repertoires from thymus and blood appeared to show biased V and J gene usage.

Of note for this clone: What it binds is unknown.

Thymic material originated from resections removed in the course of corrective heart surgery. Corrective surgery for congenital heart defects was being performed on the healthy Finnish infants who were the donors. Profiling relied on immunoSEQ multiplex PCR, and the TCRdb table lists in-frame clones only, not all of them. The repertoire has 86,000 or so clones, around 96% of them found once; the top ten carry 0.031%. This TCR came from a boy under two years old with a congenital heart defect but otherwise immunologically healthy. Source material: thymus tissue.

This chain's CDR3 is CASSVSRGGLETSTDTQYF. In DNA form, the CDR3 reads TGTGCCAGCAGCGTTTCCCGAGGGGGACTAGAAACTTCGACAGATACGCAGTATTTT. This chain joins TRBV9 and TRBJ2-3, with 8 bases identical to TRBD2. CDR1 and CDR2 from the germline V gene are SGDLS and YYNGEE. V lost 2 bases, J lost 3 bases, and 17 bases stayed unmatched. This CDR3 comprises 19 residues.